This T cell receptor beta chain appears in the sequencing data of a study of cytotoxic CD8 clonotypes in ibrutinib-treated CLL. Study information: IGHV unmutated fewer than 18; relapsed/refractory 11; treatment-naive about 15. Regarding the study as a whole: Whereas clonality rose at ibrutinib response, it declined toward baseline at progression. Under treatment, the uncommon public clonotypes either contracted or remained stable. Baseline clonality, above age-matched healthy donor levels, tracked circulating CD8+ T-cell counts.

Worth noting for this clone: Antigen: not known.

The CDR3 has 16 amino acids. Germline CDR1 MGHRA, CDR2 YSYEKL. With V trimmed by 6 bases and J by 6 bases, 14 bases remained unmatched. The repertoire was sequenced with immunoSEQ multiplex PCR; TCRdb's copy has only in-frame clones and lacks some. The table has tens of thousands of clones, 65% to 70% seen once; the top ten hold around a fifth. Sequencing used PBMCs, obtained after 24 months of ibrutinib treatment. This chain connects TRBV4-1 to TRBJ2-7; TRBD2 aligns across 10 bases. This TCR was recovered from a human donor with chronic lymphocytic leukemia. DNA of the CDR3: TGCGCCAGCAGTCCATTATTATTAGCGGGAGGAGGCGAGCAGTACTTC. It encodes CASSPLLLAGGGEQYF.